Listed below are T cell receptor beta chains from one sample, sequenced in a study of CD8+ T cells in alopecia areata. Sequencing used immunoSEQ multiplex PCR; TCRdb keeps in-frame clones, though not all of them. The sample includes about 190,000 clones, 58% of them seen just once. The sample here was CD8+ T cells sorted from blood, taken at week 24, from a patient treated with tofacitinib. The receptors come from a human donor with alopecia areata. Both conserved end residues are part of each CDR3. The order of the fields is CDR3 DNA, CDR3 protein, clone size, V gene, D gene, J gene. A D gene is named only where the DNA matches it firmly. Size is stated for part of the rows, as once, few or many counts, or as a class when the clone is expanded.

DNA: TGTGCTACTAACGTGGGACTAGCGGGGGGTCCGAACACCGGGGAGCTGTTTTTT; CDR3: CATNVGLAGGPNTGELFF; size: few; V: TRBV12-5; D: TRBD2; J: TRBJ2-2
DNA: TGTGCCAGCAGTTTAGAAGGACATCCCTACGAGCAGTACTTC; CDR3: CASSLEGHPYEQYF; size: few; V: TRBV27; D: -; J: TRBJ2-7
DNA: TGCAGCGTTGAGGAAACAGGGTATGGCACCGGGGAGCTGTTTTTT; CDR3: CSVEETGYGTGELFF; size: -; V: TRBV29-1; D: -; J: TRBJ2-2
DNA: TGCAGCGTTGTAGCTTCTGCTGGCTACACCTTC; CDR3: CSVVASAGYTF; size: -; V: TRBV29-1; D: -; J: TRBJ1-2
DNA: TGTGCCAGCAGCTACCGGGACAAGGAAGCAGATACGCAGTATTTT; CDR3: CASSYRDKEADTQYF; size: -; V: TRBV11-2; D: -; J: TRBJ2-3
DNA: TGCGCCAGCAGCCAATTCCAGGAGCGGGGAGTAACCTACGAGCAGTACTTC; CDR3: CASSQFQERGVTYEQYF; size: -; V: TRBV4-1; D: TRBD2; J: TRBJ2-7
DNA: TGTGCCACCAGCACCGCCGTTGGGACAGGGGATCACGAGCAGTACTTC; CDR3: CATSTAVGTGDHEQYF; size: -; V: TRBV15; D: TRBD1; J: TRBJ2-7
DNA: TGTGCCAGCAGGACAGAAAGGAATGGCTACACCTTC; CDR3: CASRTERNGYTF; size: -; V: TRBV19; D: -; J: TRBJ1-2
DNA: TGTGCCAGCAGCTTAGCGTCAGCCCACTCTGGGGCCAACGTCCTGACTTTC; CDR3: CASSLASAHSGANVLTF; size: -; V: TRBV11-1; D: -; J: TRBJ2-6
DNA: TGCGCCAGCAGTCACCTATCCCCAGGGGCCTTGAGATTCTATGCCAAAAACATTCAGTACTTC; CDR3: CASSHLSPGALRFYAKNIQYF; size: -; V: TRBV23-1; D: -; J: TRBJ2-4
DNA: TGCGCCAGCAGCCGCCGGGATACACAAGAGACCCAGTACTTC; CDR3: CASSRRDTQETQYF; size: -; V: TRBV5-1; D: -; J: TRBJ2-5
DNA: TGTGCCTGGAGTGTACTAAGCGGGGGGGCAGATACGCAGTATTTT; CDR3: CAWSVLSGGADTQYF; size: -; V: TRBV30; D: TRBD2; J: TRBJ2-3
DNA: TGTGCCAGCAGCACGAACACCGGGGAGCTGTTTTTT; CDR3: CASSTNTGELFF; size: -; V: TRBV7-9; D: -; J: TRBJ2-2
DNA: TGTGCCAGCAGTGAAGGGACAGGGGGCATCACAGATACGCAGTATTTT; CDR3: CASSEGTGGITDTQYF; size: -; V: TRBV25-1; D: TRBD1; J: TRBJ2-3
DNA: TGTGCCAGCAGCTTCGGGAGCTCTACCACCTTC; CDR3: CASSFGSSTTF; size: -; V: TRBV7-9; D: -; J: TRBJ1-2
DNA: TGCAGCGTTGCCGGACACCCTTTCCAAGAGACCCAGTACTTC; CDR3: CSVAGHPFQETQYF; size: -; V: TRBV29-1; D: -; J: TRBJ2-5
DNA: TGTGCCTGGAGTTCGGGACCCAGAAATCAGCCCCAGCATTTT; CDR3: CAWSSGPRNQPQHF; size: -; V: TRBV30; D: -; J: TRBJ1-5
DNA: TGTGCCAGCAGCCAAAGGAACACCGGGGAGCTGTTTTTT; CDR3: CASSQRNTGELFF; size: few; V: TRBV14; D: -; J: TRBJ2-2
DNA: TGTGCCAGCAGTGAAGCGCTGACAGGGTATAGGGAGACCCAGTACTTC; CDR3: CASSEALTGYRETQYF; size: -; V: TRBV2; D: TRBD1; J: TRBJ2-5
DNA: TGTGCTAGTGGTCTGAACAGTGCCGGGGAGCTGTTTTTT; CDR3: CASGLNSAGELFF; size: -; V: TRBV12-5; D: -; J: TRBJ2-2
DNA: TGTGCCAGCAGCTTAGAGCCGGCGGGATGGACTGAAGCTTTCTTT; CDR3: CASSLEPAGWTEAFF; size: -; V: TRBV7-9; D: -; J: TRBJ1-1
DNA: TGTGCCAGTAGCCCCGGGTGGGGTAACCCCTACGAGCAGTACTTC; CDR3: CASSPGWGNPYEQYF; size: -; V: TRBV19; D: -; J: TRBJ2-7
DNA: TGTGCCAGCCGGCCTCAGGGTGTCAACACCGGGGAGCTGTTTTTT; CDR3: CASRPQGVNTGELFF; size: -; V: TRBV27; D: -; J: TRBJ2-2
DNA: TGCGCCAGCAGCTTGGCAACAGGGTTCTCTGGGGCCAACGTCCTGACTTTC; CDR3: CASSLATGFSGANVLTF; size: -; V: TRBV5-1; D: -; J: TRBJ2-6
DNA: TGCAGCGTTGAAGAAGACCGGGGGTCCTACGAGCAGTACTTC; CDR3: CSVEEDRGSYEQYF; size: -; V: TRBV29-1; D: -; J: TRBJ2-7
DNA: TGTGCCAGCAGCTTTCCGACAGGGGGCGTCTATGGCTACACCTTC; CDR3: CASSFPTGGVYGYTF; size: -; V: TRBV5-6; D: TRBD1; J: TRBJ1-2
DNA: TGTGCCAGCAGCTTTGGGACTGATACGCATGGCTACACCTTC; CDR3: CASSFGTDTHGYTF; size: -; V: TRBV5-6; D: -; J: TRBJ1-2
DNA: TGTGCTAGTGGTTTGGGCGGGGCTAGCACAGATACGCAGTATTTT; CDR3: CASGLGGASTDTQYF; size: -; V: TRBV12-5; D: -; J: TRBJ2-3
DNA: TGTGCCTGGGGCGACAGTGGCTACACCTTC; CDR3: CAWGDSGYTF; size: -; V: TRBV30; D: -; J: TRBJ1-2
DNA: TGCGCCAGCAGCTTGGCAAGGGGGAAATACACTGAAGCTTTCTTT; CDR3: CASSLARGKYTEAFF; size: -; V: TRBV5-1; D: -; J: TRBJ1-1
DNA: TGTGCCAGCAGCTTAGTGGCAGCATGGGAGACCCAGTACTTC; CDR3: CASSLVAAWETQYF; size: -; V: TRBV13; D: -; J: TRBJ2-5
DNA: TGTGCCAGCAGTTTGACAGTGACTAACTATGGCTACACCTTC; CDR3: CASSLTVTNYGYTF; size: -; V: TRBV27; D: -; J: TRBJ1-2
DNA: TGTGCCAGCGTTTCCGGACAGACCCCCACAGATACGCAGTATTTT; CDR3: CASVSGQTPTDTQYF; size: few; V: TRBV7-9; D: -; J: TRBJ2-3
DNA: TGTGCCAGCAGTTTGTCGAGCGAAAGGGATACGCAGTATTTT; CDR3: CASSLSSERDTQYF; size: -; V: TRBV27; D: -; J: TRBJ2-3
DNA: TGCAGCGTTGAGGGAACGACTAGCGGGGGAACCTACGAGCAGTACTTC; CDR3: CSVEGTTSGGTYEQYF; size: few; V: TRBV29-1; D: TRBD2; J: TRBJ2-7
DNA: TGTGCCTCCACCTCCCAAAACTATGGCTACACCTTC; CDR3: CASTSQNYGYTF; size: -; V: TRBV6-6; D: -; J: TRBJ1-2
DNA: TGTGCCAGCAGCCAAGTACCAGGGAGTGGAAACACCATATATTTT; CDR3: CASSQVPGSGNTIYF; size: -; V: TRBV14; D: -; J: TRBJ1-3
DNA: TGTGCCAGCAGTCCTCCCGGGACAGTACGCACAGATACGCAGTATTTT; CDR3: CASSPPGTVRTDTQYF; size: -; V: TRBV5-6; D: TRBD1; J: TRBJ2-3
DNA: TGCAGCGTTGGGGGAGACAGAGGCACAGATACGCAGTATTTT; CDR3: CSVGGDRGTDTQYF; size: few; V: TRBV29-1; D: -; J: TRBJ2-3
DNA: TGTGCCTGGGGGGACGGTACCACGATACAGCCCCAGCATTTT; CDR3: CAWGDGTTIQPQHF; size: -; V: TRBV30; D: -; J: TRBJ1-5
DNA: TGTGCCAGCAGTCCGGGACAATCCGCGCGGTATGGCTACACCTTC; CDR3: CASSPGQSARYGYTF; size: few; V: TRBV2; D: -; J: TRBJ1-2
DNA: TGTGCCAGCAGTTACTCGGGCGGAAAACTGTTTTTT; CDR3: CASSYSGGKLFF; size: -; V: TRBV6-5; D: -; J: TRBJ1-4
DNA: TGTGCCAGCAGTTCCGGGACTAGCATGGCGAATACGCAGTACTTT; CDR3: CASSSGTSMANTQYF; size: -; V: TRBV5-6; D: TRBD2; J: TRBJ2-3
DNA: TGCAGCGTTGAAGATCCCAGGGTAGCCAAAAACATTCAGTACTTC; CDR3: CSVEDPRVAKNIQYF; size: -; V: TRBV29-1; D: -; J: TRBJ2-4